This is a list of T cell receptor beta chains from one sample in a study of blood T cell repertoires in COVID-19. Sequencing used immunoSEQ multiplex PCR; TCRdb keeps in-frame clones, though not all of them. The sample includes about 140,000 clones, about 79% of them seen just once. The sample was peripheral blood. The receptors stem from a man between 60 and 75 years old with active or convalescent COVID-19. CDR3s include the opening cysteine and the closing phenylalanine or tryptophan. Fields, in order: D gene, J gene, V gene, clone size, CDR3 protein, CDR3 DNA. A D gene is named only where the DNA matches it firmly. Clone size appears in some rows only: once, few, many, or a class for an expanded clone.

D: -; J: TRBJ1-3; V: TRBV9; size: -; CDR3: CASNREADGNTIYF; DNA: TGTGCCAGCAACCGTGAGGCGGATGGAAACACCATATATTTT
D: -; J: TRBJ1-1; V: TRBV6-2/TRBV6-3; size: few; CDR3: CASSYRIRTEAFF; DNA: TGTGCCAGCAGTTACCGTATCAGGACTGAAGCTTTCTTT
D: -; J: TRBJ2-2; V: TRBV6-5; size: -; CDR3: CASRPTSPGELFF; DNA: TGTGCCAGCAGGCCGACTAGTCCCGGGGAGCTGTTTTTT
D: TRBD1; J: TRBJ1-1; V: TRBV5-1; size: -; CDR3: CASSPDGQGSTEAFF; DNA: TGCGCCAGCAGCCCCGACGGACAGGGTAGCACTGAAGCTTTCTTT
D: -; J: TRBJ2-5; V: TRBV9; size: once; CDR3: CASNFGGGESSETQYF; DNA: TGTGCCAGCAACTTTGGGGGGGGCGAGTCATCCGAGACCCAGTACTTC
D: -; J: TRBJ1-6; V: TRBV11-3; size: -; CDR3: CASSSRGSNSPLHF; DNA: TGTGCCAGCAGCTCCAGGGGAAGTAATTCACCCCTCCACTTT
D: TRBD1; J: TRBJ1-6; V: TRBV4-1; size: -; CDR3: CASSQDIRDRDNSPLHF; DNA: TGCGCCAGCAGCCAAGATATCCGGGACAGGGATAATTCACCCCTCCACTTT
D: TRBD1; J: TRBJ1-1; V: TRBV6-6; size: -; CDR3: CASVERKDRVGTEAFF; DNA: TGTGCCAGCGTTGAACGGAAGGACAGGGTGGGAACTGAAGCTTTCTTT
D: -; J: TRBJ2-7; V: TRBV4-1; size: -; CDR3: CASSQGRAGTYEQYF; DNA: TGCGCCAGCAGCCAAGGGAGGGCGGGGACCTACGAGCAGTACTTC
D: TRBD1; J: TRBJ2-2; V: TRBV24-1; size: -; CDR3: CATSDWGTGNTGELFF; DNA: TGTGCCACCAGTGATTGGGGGACAGGGAACACCGGGGAGCTGTTTTTT
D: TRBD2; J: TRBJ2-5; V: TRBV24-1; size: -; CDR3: CATSFETSGRGETQYF; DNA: TGTGCCACCAGCTTCGAAACTAGCGGGAGGGGAGAGACCCAGTACTTC
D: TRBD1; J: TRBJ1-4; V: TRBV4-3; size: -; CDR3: CASSHAGTGHEKLFF; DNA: TGCGCCAGCAGCCATGCCGGGACAGGGCATGAAAAACTGTTTTTT
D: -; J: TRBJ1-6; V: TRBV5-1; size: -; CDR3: CASSRVSRSYNSPLHF; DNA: TGCGCCAGCAGCCGAGTAAGCCGTTCCTATAATTCACCCCTCCACTTT
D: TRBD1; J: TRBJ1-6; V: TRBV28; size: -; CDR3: CASTTGAGDINSPLHF; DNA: TGTGCCAGCACAACAGGGGCAGGGGACATTAATTCACCCCTCCACTTT
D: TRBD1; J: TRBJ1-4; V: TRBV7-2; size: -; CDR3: CASSFETGSNEKLFF; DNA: TGTGCCAGCAGCTTTGAGACAGGGTCTAATGAAAAACTGTTTTTT
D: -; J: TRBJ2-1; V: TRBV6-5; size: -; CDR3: CASSYSIVIDNEQFF; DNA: TGTGCCAGCAGTTACTCAATAGTCATCGACAATGAGCAGTTCTTC
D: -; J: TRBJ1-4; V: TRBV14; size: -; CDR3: CASSQAGWFDPTNEKLFF; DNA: TGTGCCAGCAGCCAAGCAGGCTGGTTTGACCCAACTAATGAAAAACTGTTTTTT
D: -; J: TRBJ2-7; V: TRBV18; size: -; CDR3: CASSPADLAYEQYF; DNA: TGTGCCAGCTCACCTGCGGACTTAGCCTACGAGCAGTACTTC
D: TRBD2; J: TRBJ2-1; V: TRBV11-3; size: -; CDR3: CASSVGTSGRNEQFF; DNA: TGTGCCAGCAGCGTAGGGACTAGCGGGAGGAATGAGCAGTTCTTC
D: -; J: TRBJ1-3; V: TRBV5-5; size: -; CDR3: CASSLGGPGNTIYF; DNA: TGTGCCAGCAGCTTGGGGGGGCCTGGAAACACCATATATTTT
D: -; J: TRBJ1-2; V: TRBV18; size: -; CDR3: CASSLTSDSMFGYTF; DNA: TGTGCCAGCTCATTGACGAGTGACTCGATGTTTGGCTACACCTTC
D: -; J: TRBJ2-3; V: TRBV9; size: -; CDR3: CASSVWTEGTDTQYF; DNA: TGTGCCAGCAGCGTCTGGACTGAAGGCACAGATACGCAGTATTTT
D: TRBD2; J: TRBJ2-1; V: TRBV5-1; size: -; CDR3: CASSAGLAASYNEQFF; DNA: TGCGCCAGCAGCGCCGGTCTAGCGGCCAGCTACAATGAGCAGTTCTTC
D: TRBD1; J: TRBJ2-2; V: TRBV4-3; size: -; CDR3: CASSPRTGSRELFF; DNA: TGCGCCAGCAGCCCTCGGACAGGGAGTAGGGAGCTGTTTTTT